This T cell receptor beta chain was captured in a study of blood T cell repertoires in COVID-19 (dated by TCRdb to the early 2020s). Context from the whole study: Samples covering the acute and convalescent phases of COVID-19 were provided by collaborators in the United States, Italy and Spain. Deeply sampled blood TCRbeta repertoires from subjects exposed to, actively infected with, or recovered from COVID-19 were included in the dataset. The repertoires were released in a freely available public database intended as a resource for research on the immune response to SARS-CoV-2. Where available, HLA class I and class II types were obtained from metadata supplied by the sample provider rather than from assay-based typing. The material from the prospective study consisted of cDNA or gDNA derived from T cells, B-cell-depleted T cells, or PBMCs. Samples came from the ongoing ImmuneRACE study (first 160 participants) plus 1,254 subjects from 6 global collaborators. The sample metadata nearly always contained a de-identified subject ID, COVID-19 status, age in years and sex. Results and caveats for the whole study, not just this receptor: How much clinical and demographic metadata was included differed by source and by participant, and the metadata was provided uncurated.

The collaborating institutions used their own protocols to collect whole blood in K2EDTA tubes. Collaborator samples were shipped for TCRbeta analysis as frozen whole blood, isolated PBMCs, or DNA extracted from either sample type. Concerning this clone: Its antigen remains unidentified. Base qualities were left out, and no much larger clone turns up one base away.

Ends trimmed: V by 7 bases, J by 7 bases; bases unmatched to a gene: 11. From the cysteine through the phenylalanine, the CDR3 covers 15 amino acids. CDR3 DNA is the only sequence kept; it has 45 bases, read in frame from the first base. CDR1 and CDR2 are read off the germline V gene (reference sequence) as SGHAT and FQDESV. TCRbeta CDR3 regions were amplified from genomic DNA using the immunoSEQ Assay, a bias-controlled multiplex PCR. The paper's data handling went like this. The number of nucleated cells in each sample was estimated from the amplification of reference gene primers within the assay. To quantify the absolute abundance of each unique TCRbeta CDR3 rearrangement, sequence reads were collapsed and filtered. For each sample, productive Simpson clonality was calculated by taking the square root of Simpson's diversity index across productive rearrangements. Not all clones reach the TCRdb copy of this immuneACCESS table, which keeps in-frame sequences only. Checked studies attribute under half of the gap to unresolved V genes and leave the rest unexplained. The V and J calls and clone size come from that table; D and trimming were worked out from the DNA. The sample table contains around 450,000 clones; only one count was recorded for 85% to 90% of them. Around 4.4% of the sample comes from the top ten.

The specimen was peripheral blood. The chain joins TRBV11-1 to TRBJ2-1; 9 bases in the middle match TRBD1. The receptor's source is a woman aged 25 to 45 with acute or convalescent COVID-19. The CDR3 loop reads CASTPLWDRENEQFF. The sequence in DNA is TGTGCCAGCACCCCGCTTTGGGACAGGGAGAATGAGCAGTTCTTC. Extended through the reference TRBV11-1 and TRBJ2-1 proteins, this CDR3 yields the full variable domain: EAEVAQSPRYKITEKSQAVAFWCDPISGHATLYWYRQILGQGPELLVQFQDESVVDDSQLPKDRFSAERLKGVDSTLKIQPAELGDSAMYLCASTPLWDRENEQFFGPGTRLTVL.